Presented here are 8 T cell receptor beta chains from one specimen sequenced in a study. Amplification of TRBV12-4/TRBJ1-2 clonotypes used adaptor-ligated barcode primers. Each CDR3 protein gets one entry after TCRdb re-called the multiplex PCR reads with MiXCR. This sample carries roughly 2,000 distinct CDR3 sequences, 1.3% of them seen once, and the ten largest clones take roughly 19%. Sequencing was done on a sample of naive CD4+ T cells sorted from blood. Subset meaning: naive CD4+ T cells, CD4+CD45RA+CD25-. The receptor set was obtained from a female donor with breast cancer.

By share of the sample, this clonotype is medium-sized. The gene calls are TRBV12-3 or TRBV12-4 and TRBJ1-2; the D is unclear. V shed 1 base and J shed 8 bases, with 8 bases lying between them. The CDR3 has 12 amino acids. Here the CDR3 DNA reads TGTGCCAGCAGTTTAGTGGCTGGAGGCTACACCTTC. Its protein product is CASSLVAGGYTF.

This clonotype qualifies as medium-sized (0.01 to 0.1%). The chain joins TRBV12-3 or TRBV12-4 to TRBJ1-2; D may be TRBD1 (6 bases). The V end lost 6 bases, the J end lost 5 bases, and 13 bases lay between the germline ends. CDR3 size: 13 residues. The CDR3 region is CASSTLQGYGYTF. As DNA, the CDR3 is TGTGCCAGCAGCACACTACAGGGTTATGGCTACACCTTC.

This clonotype is labeled as medium-sized. The chain recombines TRBV12-3 or TRBV12-4 with TRBJ1-2, with D uncertain. The CDR3 covers 15 residues. The V end was cut by 1 base, the J end by 0 bases, with 9 bases between. CDR3 bases: TGTGCCAGCAGTTTAGGAAGGAACGCTAACTATGGCTACACCTTC. Its protein is CASSLGRNANYGYTF.

This clonotype is labeled as medium-sized. The chain links TRBV12-3 or TRBV12-4 to TRBJ1-2; D gene uncertain. This CDR3 has 13 residues. Deletions cut 2 bases from V and 4 bases from J, with 8 bases between. This CDR3 reads CASSLQYAYGYTF. The CDR3 nucleotides are TGTGCCAGCAGTTTACAATACGCCTATGGCTACACCTTC.

In its sample, this clonotype is medium-sized (0.01 to 0.1%). The chain combines TRBV12-3 or TRBV12-4 with TRBJ1-2; D is undetermined. This CDR3 is built from 13 residues. Trimming shortened V by 2 bases and J by 0 bases, and 4 bases separated the two germline ends. The DNA of the CDR3 is TGTGCCAGCAGTTTACAGGCTAACTATGGCTACACCTTC. This codes for CASSLQANYGYTF.

This clonotype was observed many times. This may arise from a read error, as a much more abundant clone is one base away. V gene TRBV12-3 or TRBV12-4 combines with J gene TRBJ1-2; D gene unclear. CDR3 length equals 11 residues. Trimming stripped 2 bases from V and 7 bases from J, with 5 bases between. The CDR3 nucleotides are TGTGCCAGCAGTTTAAGGGCTGGCTACACCTTC. As protein: CASSLRAGYTF.

This clonotype rates as medium-sized (0.01 to 0.1%). This chain links TRBV12-3 or TRBV12-4 with TRBJ1-2; D gene uncertain. Trimming left V 4 bases short and J 0 bases short, with 9 bases between. This CDR3 contains 14 residues. The CDR3 nucleotides read TGTGCCAGCAGTTCGTCGACTGCTAACTATGGCTACACCTTC. It encodes CASSSSTANYGYTF.

The chain employs TRBV12-3 or TRBV12-4 and TRBJ1-2; perhaps TRBD1 as D (6 bases). V lost 6 bases and J lost 4, with 12 bases in between. The CDR3 consists of 13 residues. The CDR3: CASSTATGYGYTF. For the CDR3, the DNA is TGTGCCAGCAGCACCGCGACAGGCTATGGCTACACCTTC.